This entry concerns a single TCR beta chain. Its antigen is unknown. This specimen belongs to a study of OX40 agonist ivuxolimab in advanced cancers. General study points: On average, CD8+ T cells had more expanded clones than CD4+. People who partly responded at 0.1-3.0 mg/kg had some of the least clonal expansion seen. The study observed clonal expansion of CD4+ and CD8+ blood T cells by week 6 at 0.1 to 3.0 mg/kg. Antigen specificity was not determined for the expanded peripheral T cells.

Data came from immunoSEQ multiplex PCR; TCRdb stores just in-frame clones and leaves some out. Among approximately 74,000 clones listed, approximately 80% were seen once. The TCR sequence derives from an adult with an advanced solid tumor such as melanoma, head and neck, liver or kidney cancer. The specimen was CD4+ or CD8+ T cells sorted from blood, collected in a trial of the OX40 agonist ivuxolimab.

CDR3 sequence reads: CASSLLQETQYF. DNA for the CDR3: TGTGCCAGCAGTTTACTCCAAGAGACCCAGTACTTC. The rearrangement uses TRBV27 and TRBJ2-5; D ambiguous. V was clipped by 2 bases and J by 1 base, with 2 bases between them. CDR1 is MNHEY and CDR2 is SMNVEV in the germline V gene (reference sequence). This CDR3 is 12 amino acids long.